Listed below are T cell receptor beta chains from one sample, sequenced in a study of STAT3 mutations in large granular lymphocyte leukemia. Using immunoSEQ multiplex PCR, the repertoire was profiled, and TCRdb retains in-frame clones only, with some absent. This table holds about 2,000 clones, 60% to 70% found once. Sequences were obtained from peripheral blood mononuclear cells. All receptors come from a middle-aged man with T-cell large granular lymphocyte leukemia. Some clones in this sample may be carry-over from other donors' samples. Both conserved end residues are part of each CDR3. Fields, in order: clone size, J gene, V gene, D gene, CDR3 DNA, CDR3 protein. D genes are given only for firm matches. The size of a clone is reported for some rows only, either as once, few or many, or as a class for expanded clones.

NA | TRBJ1-4 | TRBV5-6 | NA | TGTGCCAGCACAGCCTATTCGGGGGTTTACGAAAAACTGTTTTTT | CASTAYSGVYEKLFF
once | TRBJ2-3 | TRBV5-1 | TRBD1 | TGCGCCAGCAGCCCCGACAGGGTGGTTGCAGATACGCAGTATTTT | CASSPDRVVADTQYF
few | TRBJ2-1 | TRBV19 | NA | TGTGCCAGTAGCTCCGGATCGACCTCCTACAATGAGCAGTTCTTC | CASSSGSTSYNEQFF
NA | TRBJ1-2 | TRBV25-1 | NA | TGTGCCAGCAGTGTCACAGGGATTCATGGCTACACCTTC | CASSVTGIHGYTF
once | TRBJ2-5 | TRBV5-1 | NA | TGCGCCAGCAGCTTAAGCGGGTCAGAGACCCAGTACTTC | CASSLSGSETQYF
NA | TRBJ2-5 | TRBV4-1 | NA | TGCGCCAGCAGCCAAGGGCTAGGCCGGGCAGAGACCCAGTACTTC | CASSQGLGRAETQYF
NA | TRBJ2-3 | TRBV5-1 | TRBD2 | TGCGCCAGCAGCTATAGCGGGCTGAAGGATACGCAGTATTTT | CASSYSGLKDTQYF
NA | TRBJ2-7 | TRBV25-1 | TRBD1 | TGTGCCAGCAGTGAAACAGGGGGCCTATCCTACGAGCAGTACTTC | CASSETGGLSYEQYF
NA | TRBJ1-5 | TRBV15 | NA | TGTGCCACCAGCAGAGATCGGGGCCAGCCCCAGCATTTT | CATSRDRGQPQHF
NA | TRBJ2-7 | TRBV5-1 | NA | TGCGCCAGCAGCGAAGCGGATTACGAGCAGTACTTC | CASSEADYEQYF
NA | TRBJ2-5 | TRBV5-4 | NA | TGTGCCAGCAGCGTTGGGACAAGCCAACAAGAGACCCAGTACTTC | CASSVGTSQQETQYF
NA | TRBJ1-2 | TRBV6-5 | NA | TGTGCCAGCAGATTTGCAGGGAACTATGGCTACACCTTC | CASRFAGNYGYTF
NA | TRBJ2-3 | TRBV5-4 | NA | TGTGCCAGCAGCAGAAAGGGGTTCGCAGATACGCAGTATTTT | CASSRKGFADTQYF
few | TRBJ1-1 | TRBV5-1 | TRBD1 | TGCGCCAGCAGCTTGGAGGGGGACAGTGAAGCTTTCTTT | CASSLEGDSEAFF
few | TRBJ2-1 | TRBV19 | NA | TGTGCCAGTAGTCCAGGGGCTGCTGAGCAGTTCTTC | CASSPGAAEQFF
NA | TRBJ2-7 | TRBV27 | TRBD2 | TGTGCCAGCAGTCTCGTCGGGACTACGTTGTACTTC | CASSLVGTTLYF
few | TRBJ1-2 | TRBV9 | NA | TGTGCCAGCAGCGCGACCCACACCGTCGGGTATGGCTACACCTTC | CASSATHTVGYGYTF
few | TRBJ1-2 | TRBV19 | NA | TGTGCCAGTAGTATGAGAGTGTTGGATGGCTACACCTTC | CASSMRVLDGYTF
NA | TRBJ1-1 | TRBV9 | TRBD1 | TGTGCCAGCAGCACCGGGACAGGGGTGGGCACTGAAGCTTTCTTT | CASSTGTGVGTEAFF
NA | TRBJ2-5 | TRBV5-3 | NA | TGTGCCAGACTTGGGGAGACCCAGTACTTC | CARLGETQYF
NA | TRBJ1-1 | TRBV30 | TRBD1 | TGTGCCTGGAGTCCAGGGGGCGGGACTTTCTTT | CAWSPGGGTFF
NA | TRBJ1-1 | TRBV5-1 | NA | TGCGCCAGCAGCTGGCCTGAGGAGCACGAAGCTTTCTTT | CASSWPEEHEAFF
NA | TRBJ2-7 | TRBV14 | NA | TGTGCCAGCAGCTCGTCCTACTACGAGCAGTACTTC | CASSSSYYEQYF
NA | TRBJ2-5 | TRBV27 | TRBD1 | TGTGCCAGCAGTTCACCTAGACAGGGGGAAGGAGAGACCCAGTACTTC | CASSSPRQGEGETQYF
NA | TRBJ2-7 | TRBV18 | NA | TGTGCCAGCTCAGGGCGACAGGATCCTCCCTACGAGCAGTACTTC | CASSGRQDPPYEQYF
few | TRBJ2-7 | TRBV6-5 | NA | TGTGCCAGCAGTTACGGGGACGAGCAGTACTTC | CASSYGDEQYF
NA | TRBJ1-1 | TRBV5-6 | NA | TGTGCCAGCAGCTTCGGAAGAAGGAACACTGAAGCTTTCTTT | CASSFGRRNTEAFF
NA | TRBJ2-7 | TRBV28 | NA | TGTGCCAGCAGTTTCTCTCTGACGGAGACGGACCATCTAGACGAGCAGTACTTC | CASSFSLTETDHLDEQYF
NA | TRBJ1-2 | TRBV4-3 | NA | TGCGCCAGCAGCCAAGCTGATGGGGGTGGCGGCTACACCTTC | CASSQADGGGGYTF
NA | TRBJ2-7 | TRBV6-5 | NA | TGTGCCAGCAGCCCTGGACAGTACGAGCAGTACTTC | CASSPGQYEQYF
NA | TRBJ2-5 | TRBV15 | TRBD1 | TGTGCCACCAGCAGAGACCAGGGGGAAGAGACCCAGTACTTC | CATSRDQGEETQYF
NA | TRBJ2-3 | TRBV5-1 | TRBD2 | TGCGCCAGCAGCTCAAGCGGGGGAGGGGATACGCAGTATTTT | CASSSSGGGDTQYF
NA | TRBJ1-5 | TRBV18 | NA | TGTGCCAGCTCACCAGATCGGGGGGGCAATCAGCCCCAGCATTTT | CASSPDRGGNQPQHF
medium-sized | TRBJ2-3 | TRBV5-8 | NA | TGTGCCAGCAGCAGGACCCCTGCGCAGTATTTT | CASSRTPAQYF
NA | TRBJ2-1 | TRBV6-5 | NA | TGTGCCAGCAGGGACTCCTACAATGAGCAGTTCTTC | CASRDSYNEQFF
once | TRBJ1-1 | TRBV30 | NA | TGTGCCTGGGATCCGGGACTTTCGAACACTGAAGCTTTCTTT | CAWDPGLSNTEAFF
once | TRBJ1-3 | TRBV18 | NA | TGTGCCAGCTCACCAAGTCAAGGATCGAGGGGAAACACCATATATTTT | CASSPSQGSRGNTIYF